This TCR beta chain appears in the sequencing data of a study of neurological immune-mediated disorders. Unsorted libraries were generated from 2 million PBMCs. These cells had been stored in RNAlater at -80 C. 5'RACE with 10-nucleotide random UMIs produced the cDNA. TCRdb used MiXCR to reprocess the 5' RACE reads, holding one entry per CDR3 protein. The repertoire has some 50,000 distinct CDR3 sequences, about 25% of them found once; the top ten carry 20% to 25%. Ten or more counts support this clonotype. Material for sequencing was PBMCs. The receptor comes from a woman between 65 and 79 years old in good health.

The CDR3 here is CASSESGARSYEQYF. Written as DNA, the CDR3 is TGTGCCAGCAGTGAATCAGGGGCCCGTTCCTACGAGCAGTACTTC. The rearrangement uses TRBV6-1 and TRBJ2-7; a weak D match, TRBD1 (6 bases). CDR1 MNHNS and CDR2 SASEGT come from the germline V gene. There are 15 residues in the CDR3. V dropped 2 bases and J dropped 1 base, with 12 bases sitting between them.